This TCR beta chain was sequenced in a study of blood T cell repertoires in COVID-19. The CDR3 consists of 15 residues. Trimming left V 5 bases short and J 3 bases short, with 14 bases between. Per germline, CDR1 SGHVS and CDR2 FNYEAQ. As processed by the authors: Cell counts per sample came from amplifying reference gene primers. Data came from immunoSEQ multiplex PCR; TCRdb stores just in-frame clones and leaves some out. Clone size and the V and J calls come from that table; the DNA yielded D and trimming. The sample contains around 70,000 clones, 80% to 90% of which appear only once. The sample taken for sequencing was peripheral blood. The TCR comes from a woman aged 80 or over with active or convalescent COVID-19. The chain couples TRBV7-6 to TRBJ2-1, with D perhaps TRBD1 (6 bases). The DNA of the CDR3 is TGTGCCAGCAGCCCCAGGGGTCCCCTCTACAATGAGCAGTTCTTC. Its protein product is CASSPRGPLYNEQFF.